The clone carrying this T cell receptor (beta chain) was observed a single time. This CDR3 is built from 14 residues. Deletions cut 0 bases from V and 6 bases from J, with 12 bases between. Germline CDR1 SGHNT, CDR2 YENEEA. The repertoire was sequenced with immunoSEQ multiplex PCR; TCRdb's copy has only in-frame clones and lacks some. The repertoire holds 300,000 to 350,000 clones, just under 80% seen once, with approximately 7% in the top ten. This record comes from a study of cytotoxic CD8 clonotypes in ibrutinib-treated CLL. This material consisted of PBMCs, taken before ibrutinib treatment. The sequence derives from a human donor with chronic lymphocytic leukemia. V usage is TRBV11-3 and J usage is TRBJ2-7; D is possibly TRBD2 (5 bases). The CDR3 protein is CASSLDRWSGEQYF. As DNA, the CDR3 is TGTGCCAGCAGCTTAGATCGTTGGAGCGGCGAGCAGTACTTC.